The 26 T cell receptor beta chains reported below all come from one sample, sequenced in a study of blood T cells in healthy people across ages. The second PCR ran roughly 7 to 12 cycles with a sample-barcoded 5' primer and J-beta primers. TCRdb reanalysed the 5' RACE reads using MiXCR and keeps one entry per CDR3 protein. The sample contains about 970,000 distinct CDR3 sequences, approximately 50% of which appear only once. Sequencing used blood. These receptor sequences come from a woman aged 55-69 years in good health.

The CDR3 reads CASSFSPSQETQYF. CDR3 coding DNA: TGCGCCAGCAGCTTCTCTCCGAGCCAAGAGACCCAGTACTTC. V gene TRBV5-1 combines with J gene TRBJ2-5; D is unclear. The V gene lost 2 bases and the J gene lost 1 base, with 9 bases spanning the gap. Germline lookup yields CDR1 SGHRS and CDR2 YFSETQ. The CDR3 loop spans 14 amino acids.

This sequence joins TRBV5-4 and TRBJ2-7; 7 nucleotides align to TRBD2. The J call may be in error: the DNA end matches TRBJ2-5 better. In germline, CDR1 is SGHNT, CDR2 YYREEE (reference sequence). The CDR3 is 16 amino acids. The CDR3 region has the DNA TGTGCCAGCAGCGGACAATTGGGGGGGACGGGAGAGACCCAGTACTTC. Translating gives CASSGQLGGTGETQYF.

The CDR3 DNA reads as TGTGCCAGCAGCTTAACGCACTGGGATACGCAGTATTTT. Protein sequence: CASSLTHWDTQYF. The chain joins TRBV7-3 to TRBJ2-3; D unresolved. The CDR3 is 13 residues long. Germline V gene data show CDR1 as SGHTA and CDR2 as FQGTGA. Trimming left V 0 bases short and J 6 bases short, with 7 bases between. The whole variable domain, filled in from reference TRBV7-3 and TRBJ2-3, reads GAGVSQTPSNKVTEKGKYVELRCDPISGHTALYWYRQSLGQGPEFLIYFQGTGAADDSGLPNDRFFAVRPEGSVSTLKIQRTERGDSAVYLCASSLTHWDTQYFGPGTRLTVL.

This chain connects TRBV6-1 to TRBJ2-1; 7 nucleotides line up with TRBD2. Germline CDR1 and CDR2: MNHNS and SASEGT. V shed 3 bases and J 0 bases; nucleotides not matched to a gene: 2. CDR3 size: 15 residues. CDR3 protein: CASSESGTSYNEQFF. In DNA form, the CDR3 reads TGTGCCAGCAGTGAGAGCGGGACCTCCTACAATGAGCAGTTCTTC.

The V gene is TRBV27, the J gene TRBJ2-5, with a possible D match to TRBD2 (6 bases). This CDR3 region has 15 residues. Germline V gene data show CDR1 as MNHEY and CDR2 as SMNVEV (reference sequence). With 2 bases removed from V and 11 bases from J, the gap between germline ends came to 21 bases. In DNA form, the CDR3 reads TGTGCCAGCAGTTTAACAATGACTAGTTTGAGTGAGCAGTACTTC. This translates into CASSLTMTSLSEQYF.

The chain combines TRBV9 with TRBJ1-1, with a possible D match to TRBD1 (5 bases). CDR3 size: 18 residues. V dropped 1 base and J dropped 7 bases, with 26 bases sitting between them. Germline loops: CDR1 SGDLS, CDR2 YYNGEE. CDR3 amino acids: CASSVSVRGDDDGHEAFF. CDR3 DNA: TGTGCCAGCAGCGTAAGCGTTAGGGGCGACGACGACGGACATGAAGCTTTCTTT. The full variable domain, in which reference TRBV9 and TRBJ1-1 provide the parts outside the CDR3, is DSGVTQTPKHLITATGQRVTLRCSPRSGDLSVYWYQQSLDQGLQFLIQYYNGEERAKGNILERFSAQQFPDLHSELNLSSLELGDSALYFCASSVSVRGDDDGHEAFFGQGTRLTVV.

The chain recombines TRBV5-1 with TRBJ2-1; D may be TRBD2 (6 bases). V shed 5 bases and J shed 0 bases, with 12 bases lying between them. CDR3 length: 15 residues. Per germline, CDR1 SGHRS and CDR2 YFSETQ. As DNA, the CDR3 is TGCGCCAGCAGTCTAGCGATGAGCTCCTACAATGAGCAGTTCTTC. Translated, it gives CASSLAMSSYNEQFF.

The chain employs TRBV4-3 and TRBJ2-3; no clear D. V lost 0 bases and J lost 3, with 16 bases in between. Germline CDR1 LGHNA, CDR2 YSLEER. The CDR3 is 17 amino acids. The CDR3: CASSQDNTYFGTDTQYF. The CDR3 DNA reads as TGCGCCAGCAGCCAAGACAATACCTATTTCGGTACAGATACGCAGTATTTT.

V is TRBV28 and J is TRBJ1-6; perhaps TRBD1 as D (5 bases). This CDR3 is 14 amino acids long. Germline lookup yields CDR1 MDHEN and CDR2 SYDVKM. V lost 5 bases, J lost 9 bases, and 14 bases lay in between. For the CDR3, the DNA is TGTGCCAGCAGTACCAGGGTATCCCGTTCACCCCTCCACTTT. Its protein is CASSTRVSRSPLHF.

The chain links TRBV28 to TRBJ2-5; TRBD1 aligns across 9 bases. The ends lost 10 bases at V and 4 bases at J; junction bases unmatched: 13. This CDR3 contains 15 residues. In germline, CDR1 is MDHEN, CDR2 SYDVKM. The CDR3 is CAIGSDRGARETQYF. The CDR3 DNA sequence: TGTGCCATTGGATCGGACAGGGGTGCGAGAGAGACCCAGTACTTC.

This rearrangement joins TRBV7-9 to TRBJ2-7; TRBD1 is a possible D gene (6 bases). Germline V CDR1 and CDR2: SEHNR, FQNEAQ (reference sequence). The CDR3 runs 20 residues. Trimming removed 3 bases from V and 2 bases from J, with 29 bases in between. The CDR3 nucleotides read TGTGCCAGCAGCTTGCCCACTCGGCTGGACAGAAGGTTCGGGGCCTACGAGCAGTACTTC. Its protein product is CASSLPTRLDRRFGAYEQYF.

The chain employs TRBV4-3 and TRBJ2-2; D remains unclear. Trimming took 0 bases from V and 4 from J, leaving 9 bases between them. The CDR3 loop spans 15 amino acids. The germline gives CDR1 LGHNA, CDR2 YSLEER. CDR3 DNA sequence: TGCGCCAGCAGCCAAGAAAACAGCCCCACCGGGGAGCTGTTTTTT. Translated: CASSQENSPTGELFF.

This clonotype has only a few counts. The chain employs TRBV18 and TRBJ2-7, with D unclear. This CDR3 has 12 residues. V was clipped by 6 bases and J by 9 bases, with 15 bases between them. CDR1 is KGHSH and CDR2 is LQKENI in the germline V gene. This CDR3 reads CASSPGDSGQYF. The CDR3 nucleotides are TGTGCCAGCTCCCCTGGCGATTCGGGGCAGTACTTC. The full variable domain, in which reference TRBV18 and TRBJ2-7 provide the parts outside the CDR3, is NAGVMQNPRHLVRRRGQEARLRCSPMKGHSHVYWYRQLPEEGLKFMVYLQKENIIDESGMPKERFSAEFPKEGPSILRIQQVVRGDSAAYFCASSPGDSGQYFGPGTRLTVT.

This clonotype was picked up one time. This chain's CDR3 is CASSPGTGVLIGEKLFF. The CDR3 DNA reads as TGCGCCAGCAGCCCCGGGACAGGGGTTCTAATTGGTGAAAAACTGTTTTTT. J is TRBJ1-4 and V is TRBV4-1; 10 nucleotides match TRBD1. Germline V gene sequence: CDR1 MGHRA, CDR2 YSYEKL. V lost 4 bases and J lost 7; bases outside the gene matches: 12. The CDR3 has 17 amino acids.

This clonotype occurred a few times. V is TRBV5-1 and J is TRBJ2-1; D is unresolved. V shed 0 bases and J shed 2 bases, with 12 bases lying between them. CDR1 SGHRS and CDR2 YFSETQ come from the germline V gene. This CDR3 has 16 amino acids. The CDR3 spells CASSLGWGGPYNEQFF. The CDR3 bases are TGCGCCAGCAGCTTGGGCTGGGGTGGCCCCTACAATGAGCAGTTCTTC.

The chain uses TRBV24-1 and TRBJ2-1, with 12 bases aligning to TRBD1. The CDR3 is 17 amino acids. The germline V gene has CDR1 KGHDR and CDR2 SFDVKD. V shed 4 bases, J shed 8 bases, and the junction held 11 bases outside the gene matches. CDR3 region: CATSDPPGTGGMDEQFF. In DNA, the CDR3 is TGTGCCACCAGTGACCCCCCCGGGACAGGGGGCATGGATGAGCAGTTCTTC.

This clonotype was counted between two and nine times. The chain combines TRBV6-1 with TRBJ2-5; no clear D. Germline CDR1 MNHNS, CDR2 SASEGT. The V and J ends lost 3 bases and 5 bases respectively, with 13 bases between them. This CDR3 has 14 amino acids. CDR3 DNA sequence: TGTGCCAGCAGTGATCTGGTGGGCGCGGAGACCCAGTACTTC. This codes for CASSDLVGAETQYF.

The gene calls are TRBV29-1 and TRBJ2-7; tentatively, D is TRBD1 or TRBD2 (6 bases each). Trimming pared 3 bases from V and 5 bases from J, leaving 17 bases between. The CDR3 sequence is 14 residues long. Germline V gene data show CDR1 as SQVTM and CDR2 as ANQGSEA. The CDR3 is CSVEGGTGLDEQYF. CDR3 nucleotides: TGCAGCGTTGAGGGGGGCACTGGGTTGGACGAGCAGTACTTC.

The chain links TRBV7-9 to TRBJ1-1, with D possibly TRBD1 on 6 matching bases. Germline lookup yields CDR1 SEHNR and CDR2 FQNEAQ (reference sequence). This CDR3 contains 13 residues. The ends were cut back, 8 bases at V and 5 bases at J, with 15 bases in the middle. DNA of the CDR3: TGTGCCAGCCGGGGGCACTACGGGACTGAAGCTTTCTTT. Encoded protein: CASRGHYGTEAFF.

V and J are TRBV28 and TRBJ1-5; maybe TRBD1 (6 bases). The CDR3 spans 18 residues. Germline CDR1 is MDHEN and CDR2 is SYDVKM. V gave up 2 bases and J gave up 4 bases, with 21 bases separating them. This CDR3 is CASSLRGLRGGQNQPQHF. For the CDR3, the DNA is TGTGCCAGCAGTTTAAGGGGATTAAGGGGGGGGCAGAATCAGCCCCAGCATTTT.

This rearrangement joins TRBV11-2 to TRBJ2-7, with 9 bases matching TRBD2. The DNA matches TRBJ2-5 better at its end, which makes the J call doubtful. This CDR3 spans 18 amino acids. The V gene's germline CDR1 is SGHAT and CDR2 FQNNGV. This CDR3 reads CASSSSGKPEYPRETQYF. CDR3 in DNA: TGTGCCAGCAGCTCTAGCGGGAAGCCGGAATATCCTCGAGAGACCCAGTACTTC.

The chain couples TRBV30 to TRBJ2-1; possible D gene TRBD1, 6 bases. The CDR3 length is 12 residues. Germline V gives CDR1 GTSNPN, CDR2 SVGIG (reference sequence). With 1 base removed from V and 8 bases from J, the gap between germline ends came to 9 bases. CDR3 nucleotide sequence: TGTGCCTGGAGTGAACAGGGCTATGAGCAGTTCTTC. It specifies CAWSEQGYEQFF. The whole variable domain, remainder taken from reference TRBV30 and TRBJ2-1, is SQTIHQWPATLVQPVGSPLSLECTVEGTSNPNLYWYRQAAGRGLQLLFYSVGIGQISSEVPQNLSASRPQDRQFILSSKKLLLSDSGFYLCAWSEQGYEQFFGPGTRLTVL.

A few counts support this clonotype. V usage is TRBV7-8 and J usage is TRBJ1-1; 10 bases fit TRBD1. CDR1 and CDR2 (germline): SGHVS, FQNEAQ. J gave up 7 bases and V 5 bases, and 4 bases lay outside the gene matches. This CDR3 has 13 residues. CDR3 nucleotides: TGTGCCAGCAGCGCGGACAGGGGGAATGAAGCTTTCTTT. Translation gives CASSADRGNEAFF.

The chain joins TRBV5-1 to TRBJ2-1, with TRBD2 as a possible D gene (5 bases). Deletions cut 4 bases from V and 8 bases from J, with 16 bases between. Germline lookup yields CDR1 SGHRS and CDR2 YFSETQ. This CDR3 spans 14 amino acids. The CDR3 loop reads CASSQAWGVDEQFF. CDR3 nucleotide sequence: TGCGCCAGCAGCCAGGCGTGGGGAGTGGATGAGCAGTTCTTC. The variable domain in full, completed from reference TRBV5-1 and TRBJ2-1, reads KAGVTQTPRYLIKTRGQQVTLSCSPISGHRSVSWYQQTPGQGLQFLFEYFSETQRNKGNFPGRFSGRQFSNSRSEMNVSTLELGDSALYLCASSQAWGVDEQFFGPGTRLTVL.

The CDR3 region is CASSPGGLRTDTQYF. In nucleotides, the CDR3 is TGTGCCAGCTCACCGGGAGGCCTTCGCACAGATACGCAGTATTTT. The chain links TRBV27 to TRBJ2-3; 7 bases are shared with TRBD2. CDR3 length equals 15 residues. After removal of 8 bases from V and 1 base from J, the junction contained 9 bases not matched to a gene. Germline assignment: CDR1 MNHEY and CDR2 SMNVEV (reference sequence).

V gene TRBV2 combines with J gene TRBJ2-5; D is uncertain. This CDR3 is built from 14 residues. V shed 0 bases and J shed 4 bases, with 9 bases lying between them. Germline V CDR1 and CDR2: SNHLY, FYNNEI. The CDR3 here is CASSEAGAAETQYF. CDR3 bases: TGTGCCAGCAGTGAAGCAGGTGCGGCAGAGACCCAGTACTTC.